The 32 T cell receptor beta chains below come from one sample, sequenced in a study of shared clonotypes between healthy human individuals. Data came from immunoSEQ multiplex PCR; TCRdb stores just in-frame clones and leaves some out. The repertoire consists of fewer than 850,000 clones, with about 96% occurring once and the leading ten covering less than 0.25%. Selected positively for CCR7 and CD45RO-negative, naive CD8 cells excluded terminally differentiated effector memory CD45RA+ cells. The sequencing sample was made of naive CD8+ T cells sorted from blood. The receptors here all came from a man aged 25-40 years in good health.

V and J are TRBV5-6 and TRBJ2-1; 9 bases agree with TRBD1. Germline values: CDR1 SGHDT, CDR2 YYEEEE. CDR3 length: 16 residues. Trimming took 4 bases from V and 0 from J; bases not matched to a gene: 5. The CDR3 protein is CASSPATGGSYNEQFF. CDR3 coding DNA: TGTGCCAGCAGCCCTGCGACAGGGGGCTCCTACAATGAGCAGTTCTTC.

This clone has a single count. This chain joins TRBV5-8 and TRBJ1-1; TRBD1 matches at 7 bases. J lost 4 bases, V lost 4 bases, and 4 bases had no gene match. The germline CDR1 and CDR2 sequences are SGHTS and YDEGEE. The CDR3 length is 13 residues. The CDR3 loop reads CASSRQGGTEAFF. The CDR3 region has the DNA TGTGCCAGCAGCCGACAGGGCGGCACTGAAGCTTTCTTT.

This chain uses TRBV6-1 with TRBJ1-5; the D is unclear. Germline lookup yields CDR1 MNHNS and CDR2 SASEGT. V lost 5 bases and J 5 bases, leaving 16 bases between the germline ends. The CDR3 has 15 residues. DNA for the CDR3: TGTGCCAGCAGTACCCCGGGAGGCGCTCATCAGCCCCAGCATTTT. Its protein is CASSTPGGAHQPQHF.

The CDR3 loop is CAWSGVAGYEQYF. The CDR3 region has the DNA TGTGCCTGGAGTGGGGTGGCGGGCTACGAGCAGTACTTC. The rearrangement uses TRBV30 and TRBJ2-7; maybe TRBD2 (5 bases). The CDR3 length is 13 residues. From germline, CDR1 is GTSNPN and CDR2 SVGIG (reference sequence). V was shortened by 1 base and J by 3 bases, with 10 bases between the two germline ends.

This rearrangement joins TRBV11-2 to TRBJ2-1, with a weak D call TRBD1 (7 bases). Trimming took 1 base from V and 7 from J, leaving 11 bases between them. Germline CDR1 and CDR2: SGHAT and FQNNGV. CDR3 length: 14 amino acids. Written as DNA, the CDR3 is TGTGCCAGCAGCTTAGGGGCAGGGGGGAATGAGCAGTTCTTC. Its translation: CASSLGAGGNEQFF.

The V call is TRBV6-6, the J call TRBJ2-7; 12 bases align to TRBD1. The CDR3 consists of 14 residues. Looked up from germline, CDR1 is MNHNY and CDR2 is SVGAGI (reference sequence). Unmatched junction bases numbered 11, after V lost 10 bases and J lost 7 bases. The CDR3 region has the DNA TGTGCCACCCGGGACAGGGGGCCCTATGTGGAGCAGTACTTC. Amino acids: CATRDRGPYVEQYF.

The V call is TRBV19, the J call TRBJ2-7; 11 bases fit TRBD1. CDR1 and CDR2 (germline): LNHDA, SQIVND (reference sequence). The CDR3 sequence is 14 residues long. Trimming took 6 bases from V and 7 from J; bases not matched to a gene: 8. The CDR3 DNA follows: TGTGCCAGTAGCTCCTGGACAGGGGGCGGGGAGCAGTACTTC. The encoded protein is CASSSWTGGGEQYF.

As to this clone: Other nucleotide sequences from this sample produce the same CDR3. CDR3 sequence (DNA): TGCGCCAGCAGCTTGGGACAGGGGATATACAATGAGCAGTTCTTC. Translated, it gives CASSLGQGIYNEQFF. V and J are TRBV5-1 and TRBJ2-1, with 8 bases identical to TRBD1. Losses at the gene ends were 0 bases for V and 4 bases for J; bases not matched to a gene: 3. Germline V lookup: CDR1 SGHRS, CDR2 YFSETQ. The CDR3 spans 15 residues.

As DNA, the CDR3 is TGCGCCAGCAGCCAGGGATCAGGGTCGACGCGAGATACGCAGTATTTT. As protein: CASSQGSGSTRDTQYF. The chain joins TRBV4-1 to TRBJ2-3, with D possibly TRBD1 on 5 matching bases. Looked up from germline, CDR1 is MGHRA and CDR2 is YSYEKL. Trimming took off 3 bases at V and 5 bases at J, with 18 bases between the two ends. The CDR3 has 16 amino acids.

The chain recombines TRBV19 with TRBJ2-7; the D gene is possibly TRBD1 (5 bases). Germline assignment: CDR1 LNHDA and CDR2 SQIVND (reference sequence). The length of the CDR3 is 13 residues. V was shortened by 10 bases and J by 0 bases, with 13 bases between the two germline ends. CDR3 nucleotides: TGTGCCACCAGACAGACGAACTCCTACGAGCAGTACTTC. It is translated as CATRQTNSYEQYF.

The rearrangement uses TRBV11-2 and TRBJ2-7; D unclear. V was pared by 2 bases and J by 3 bases, with 8 bases between. CDR1 and CDR2 from the germline V gene are SGHAT and FQNNGV. The CDR3 length is 13 residues. CDR3 coding DNA: TGTGCCAGCAGCTTATACAGCTACTACGAGCAGTACTTC. Protein sequence: CASSLYSYYEQYF.

Concerning this clone: This CDR3 is also generated by other DNA sequences in the sample. The rearrangement uses TRBV4-1 and TRBJ1-5, with D possibly matching TRBD1 (5 bases). Germline loops: CDR1 MGHRA, CDR2 YSYEKL. This CDR3 contains 14 residues. The V end lost 1 base, the J end lost 7 bases, and 11 bases lay between the germline ends. In DNA, the CDR3 is TGCGCCAGCAGCCAAGGTACAGGCTGGCAGCCCCAGCATTTT. It yields the protein CASSQGTGWQPQHF.

The chain has TRBV11-2 and TRBJ2-3; TRBD1 might be the D (5 bases). This CDR3 spans 15 amino acids. With 6 bases removed from V and 2 bases from J, the gap between germline ends came to 15 bases. Germline V gene data show CDR1 as SGHAT and CDR2 as FQNNGV. The CDR3 is CASRTATDYTDTQYF. Here the CDR3 DNA reads TGTGCCAGCAGGACAGCGACTGATTACACAGATACGCAGTATTTT. Full variable domain (rest looked up from reference TRBV11-2 and TRBJ2-3): EAGVAQSPRYKIIEKRQSVAFWCNPISGHATLYWYQQILGQGPKLLIQFQNNGVVDDSQLPKDRFSAERLKGVDSTLKIQPAKLEDSAVYLCASRTATDYTDTQYFGPGTRLTVL.

This chain uses TRBV7-9 with TRBJ1-4; no firm D call. Trimming removed 5 bases from V and 5 bases from J, with 12 bases in between. CDR3 size: 14 residues. The germline V gene has CDR1 SEHNR and CDR2 FQNEAQ (reference sequence). CDR3 region: CASSPPGPNEKLFF. CDR3 DNA: TGTGCCAGCAGCCCACCCGGGCCCAATGAAAAACTGTTTTTT.

The chain employs TRBV4-3 and TRBJ1-3, with D unclear. The CDR3 covers 15 residues. In germline, CDR1 is LGHNA, CDR2 YSLEER. V lost 1 base and J lost 1, with 8 bases in between. CDR3 sequence: CASSQGIRSGNTIYF. The CDR3 DNA reads TGCGCCAGCAGCCAAGGAATAAGATCTGGAAACACCATATATTTT.

The chain recombines TRBV29-1 with TRBJ2-3; 10 nucleotides line up with TRBD2. CDR3 length equals 14 residues. Germline assignment: CDR1 SQVTM and CDR2 ANQGSEA. V was pared by 7 bases and J by 5 bases, with 9 bases of the junction left unmatched. CDR3 sequence reads: CSGLPASGRDTQYF. The CDR3 coding sequence is TGCAGCGGCCTGCCGGCTAGCGGGAGAGATACGCAGTATTTT.

CDR3 in amino acids: CASGFAGQGSYEQYF. In nucleotides, the CDR3 is TGTGCCAGCGGATTCGCGGGACAGGGGTCCTACGAGCAGTACTTC. The chain combines TRBV7-2 with TRBJ2-7; 10 bases are shared with TRBD1. Germline CDR1 and CDR2: SGHTA and FQGNSA. Trimming removed 8 bases from V and 1 base from J; junction bases left unmatched: 8. This CDR3 has 15 residues.

A note on this clone: The same CDR3 arises from other DNA sequences in this sample as well. J is TRBJ2-1 and V is TRBV7-6, with unresolved D. Germline CDR1 SGHVS, CDR2 FNYEAQ. CDR3 length equals 13 residues. With 5 bases removed from V and 0 bases from J, the gap between germline ends came to 5 bases. The CDR3 nucleotides are TGTGCCAGCAGCAGGACCTCCTACAATGAGCAGTTCTTC. The encoded protein is CASSRTSYNEQFF.

The chain links TRBV5-1 to TRBJ1-4; TRBD1 agrees at 7 bases. This CDR3 contains 17 residues. Germline V gives CDR1 SGHRS, CDR2 YFSETQ. The trim removed 0 bases at V and 4 bases at J, leaving 9 bases unmatched. For the CDR3, the DNA is TGCGCCAGCAGCTTGGACTGGGACAGAACTTTTAATGAAAAACTGTTTTTT. Translation: CASSLDWDRTFNEKLFF.

The chain recombines TRBV5-8 with TRBJ2-1, with D maybe TRBD2 (6 bases). The CDR3 sequence is 15 residues long. Germline V gives CDR1 SGHTS, CDR2 YDEGEE. With 2 bases removed from V and 2 bases from J, the gap between germline ends came to 11 bases. DNA of the CDR3: TGTGCCAGCAGCTTTTGGGCGGGACCCTACAATGAGCAGTTCTTC. It is translated as CASSFWAGPYNEQFF.

The chain uses TRBV11-2 and TRBJ2-7, with D hard to call. The length of the CDR3 is 16 residues. Per germline, CDR1 SGHAT and CDR2 FQNNGV. The V end lost 7 bases, the J end lost 2 bases, and 21 bases lay between the germline ends. CDR3 amino acids: CASNTNSLTGTYEQYF. The CDR3 region has the DNA TGTGCCAGCAACACGAACAGCCTGACTGGTACCTACGAGCAGTACTTC.

The V call is TRBV7-9, the J call TRBJ1-2; tentative D call: TRBD1 (5 bases). Trimming pared 4 bases from V and 12 bases from J, leaving 12 bases between. CDR3 length equals 11 residues. Germline V gives CDR1 SEHNR, CDR2 FQNEAQ (reference sequence). This CDR3 is CASSSLSRDTF. CDR3 coding DNA: TGTGCCAGCAGCTCCCTGAGCAGGGACACCTTC.

The chain combines TRBV29-1 with TRBJ1-2; D not certain. Germline CDR1 is SQVTM and CDR2 is ANQGSEA. The CDR3 totals 16 residues. V was shortened by 0 bases and J by 2 bases, with 16 bases between the two germline ends. DNA for the CDR3: TGCAGCGTTGAAGACTCGACTCACCTTGGGAACTATGGCTACACCTTC. Translation: CSVEDSTHLGNYGYTF.

The count of this clone is one. The J gene is TRBJ2-7, the V gene TRBV19; D is unclear. The CDR3 is 13 residues long. In germline, CDR1 is LNHDA, CDR2 SQIVND (reference sequence). Trimming took 3 bases from V and 4 from J, leaving 10 bases between them. Written as DNA, the CDR3 is TGTGCCAGTAGTATGGTACCCGGATACGAGCAGTACTTC. Translating gives CASSMVPGYEQYF.

This chain joins TRBV27 and TRBJ2-1; a possible D gene is TRBD2 (5 bases). V gave up 6 bases and J gave up 6 bases, with 12 bases separating them. This CDR3 is 13 amino acids long. Germline-derived CDR1 and CDR2 are MNHEY and SMNVEV (reference sequence). The CDR3 bases are TGTGCCAGCAGCTGGGGAGCCGCCAATGAGCAGTTCTTC. It is translated as CASSWGAANEQFF.

The genes are TRBV10-1 and TRBJ2-7, with D unclear. V was pared by 4 bases and J by 4 bases, with 11 bases between. This CDR3 has 13 residues. Germline CDR1 and CDR2: WNHNN and SYGVQD (reference sequence). The CDR3 region is CASSAENGYEQYF. CDR3 DNA sequence: TGCGCCAGCAGTGCAGAAAACGGTTACGAGCAGTACTTC.

The V call is TRBV7-9, the J call TRBJ1-3; weak D call: TRBD1 (5 bases). The V end was cut by 4 bases, the J end by 1 base, with 14 bases between. Germline-derived CDR1 and CDR2 are SEHNR and FQNEAQ (reference sequence). The CDR3 spans 16 residues. The CDR3, as DNA: TGTGCCAGCAGCTCTCTGGAGGGGTATTCTGGAAACACCATATATTTT. Amino acids: CASSSLEGYSGNTIYF. Complete variable domain (other parts from reference TRBV7-9 and TRBJ1-3): DTGVSQNPRHKITKRGQNVTFRCDPISEHNRLYWYRQTLGQGPEFLTYFQNEAQLEKSRLLSDRFSAERPKGSFSTLEIQRTEQGDSAMYLCASSSLEGYSGNTIYFGEGSWLTVV.

The chain recombines TRBV18 with TRBJ1-4; D may be TRBD1 (6 bases). The CDR3 is 13 residues long. Germline V gene lookup returns CDR1 KGHSH and CDR2 LQKENI. Trimming took off 3 bases at V and 8 bases at J, with 10 bases between the two ends. The CDR3 region is CASSPDGGEKLFF. CDR3 sequence (DNA): TGTGCCAGCTCACCCGATGGGGGCGAAAAACTGTTTTTT. The full variable domain, its missing parts supplied by reference TRBV18 and TRBJ1-4, is NAGVMQNPRHLVRRRGQEARLRCSPMKGHSHVYWYRQLPEEGLKFMVYLQKENIIDESGMPKERFSAEFPKEGPSILRIQQVVRGDSAAYFCASSPDGGEKLFFGSGTQLSVL.

This rearrangement joins TRBV5-4 to TRBJ1-5; D call uncertain. The CDR3 loop spans 12 amino acids. The V end lost 2 bases, the J end lost 4 bases, and 4 bases lay between the germline ends. The germline CDR1 and CDR2 sequences are SGHNT and YYREEE (reference sequence). CDR3 residues: CASSFGNQPQHF. CDR3 bases: TGTGCCAGCAGCTTTGGGAATCAGCCCCAGCATTTT.

The chain couples TRBV7-9 to TRBJ2-3; the D is unclear. The CDR3 is 14 residues long. With 5 bases removed from V and 4 bases from J, the gap between germline ends came to 13 bases. The V gene's germline CDR1 is SEHNR and CDR2 FQNEAQ (reference sequence). The chain's CDR3 is CASSPPRNADTQYF. DNA of the CDR3: TGTGCCAGCAGCCCCCCCAGGAATGCAGATACGCAGTATTTT.

A word on this clone: The same CDR3 also results from other DNA sequences found in this sample. V usage is TRBV27 and J usage is TRBJ2-7; 7 bases map to TRBD1. The V gene end was trimmed by 2 bases and the J gene end by 2 bases; junction bases not matched to a gene: 0. The CDR3 extends over 13 amino acids. Germline loops: CDR1 MNHEY, CDR2 SMNVEV (reference sequence). CDR3 residues: CASSLRGPYEQYF. In nucleotides, the CDR3 is TGTGCCAGCAGTTTAAGGGGGCCCTACGAGCAGTACTTC.

On this clone: The sample carries other DNA sequences with the same CDR3. The V call is TRBV4-1, the J call TRBJ2-7, with D unclear. The length of the CDR3 is 14 residues. Germline values: CDR1 MGHRA, CDR2 YSYEKL. V was cut by 0 bases and J by 0 bases, with 6 bases left in between. The CDR3 loop reads CASSQEGSSYEQYF. The CDR3 nucleotides are TGCGCCAGCAGCCAAGAGGGAAGCTCCTACGAGCAGTACTTC.